This TCR beta chain was identified in a study of cytomegalovirus exposure and HLA in healthy donors. Losses at the gene ends were 1 base for V and 3 bases for J; bases not matched to a gene: 2. The CDR3 covers 14 residues. Germline V gene data show CDR1 as GTSNPN and CDR2 as SVGIG (reference sequence). The assay was immunoSEQ multiplex PCR, and TCRdb's table has in-frame clones only and misses some. The sample carries 170,000 or so clones, around 85% recorded once. Study conclusions and caveats: The tendency of first-cohort TCR clusters to co-occur in the 90 to 150 validation repertoires was the finding of a later analysis. The study listed some 160 cytomegalovirus-associated TCR beta chains. The classifier reportedly diagnosed cytomegalovirus status with high specificity and sensitivity.

Turning to this clone: Its antigen remains unknown.

The rearrangement links TRBV30 to TRBJ2-7, with 11 nucleotides matching TRBD1. The clonotype was recovered from a man aged 18 to 29 in good health and CMV-seropositive. Material: PBMCs. CDR3 in amino acids: CAWSAGTGGYEQYF. In DNA form, the CDR3 reads TGTGCCTGGAGTGCCGGGACAGGGGGCTACGAGCAGTACTTC.